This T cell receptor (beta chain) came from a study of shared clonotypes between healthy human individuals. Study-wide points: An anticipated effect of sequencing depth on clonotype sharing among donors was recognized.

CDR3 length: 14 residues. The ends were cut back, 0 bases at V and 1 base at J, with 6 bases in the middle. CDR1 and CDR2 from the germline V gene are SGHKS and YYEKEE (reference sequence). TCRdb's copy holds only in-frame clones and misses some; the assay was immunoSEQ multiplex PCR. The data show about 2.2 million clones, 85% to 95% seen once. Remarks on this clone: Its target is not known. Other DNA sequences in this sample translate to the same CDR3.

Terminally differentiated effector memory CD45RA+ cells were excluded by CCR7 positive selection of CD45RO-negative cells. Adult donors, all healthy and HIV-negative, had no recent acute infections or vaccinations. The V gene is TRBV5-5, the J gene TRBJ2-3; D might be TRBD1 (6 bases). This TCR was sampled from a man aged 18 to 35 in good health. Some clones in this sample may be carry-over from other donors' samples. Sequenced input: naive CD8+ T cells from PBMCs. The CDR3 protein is CASSLAGGTDTQYF. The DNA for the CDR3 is TGTGCCAGCAGCTTGGCAGGGGGCACAGATACGCAGTATTTT. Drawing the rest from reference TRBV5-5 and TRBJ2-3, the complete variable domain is DAGVTQSPTHLIKTRGQQVTLRCSPISGHKSVSWYQQVLGQGPQFIFQYYEKEERGRGNFPDRFSARQFPNYSSELNVNALLLGDSALYLCASSLAGGTDTQYFGPGTRLTVL.